This T cell receptor beta chain was sequenced during a study of T cells after yellow fever vaccination. Across the whole study: Preparing low-cell-number fractions relied on SMART-Seq v4 Ultra Low Input.

Germline trimming cut 5 bases from V and 5 bases from J; bases unmatched to any gene: 6. This CDR3 spans 14 amino acids. Germline CDR1 is SGHTA and CDR2 is FQGNSA. TCR cDNA, made by 5'RACE template switching, carried an added universal primer site and UMIs. TCRdb itself ran the 5' RACE reads through MiXCR, one entry per CDR3 protein. The sample carries some 600,000 distinct CDR3 sequences, 10% to 15% recorded once. This clonotype was counted between two and nine times. Its antigen is currently unknown. Regarding the study as a whole: In post-booster samples, most primary-vaccination clones reappeared (96% CD4, nearly 90% CD8). When the response was secondary, it was weaker but reached its peak faster, day 5 versus 15.

V is TRBV7-2 and J is TRBJ1-5, with 7 nucleotides matching TRBD1. The specimen was PBMCs, collected on the day of the yellow fever booster vaccination. This TCR derives from a young man who received the YFV17D yellow fever vaccine. In DNA form, the CDR3 reads TGTGCCAGCAGCGACCGGGACAGCTATCAGCCCCAGCATTTT. As protein: CASSDRDSYQPQHF.